This T cell receptor (beta chain) emerged from a study of blood T cells in healthy people across ages. CDR1 is DFQATT, CDR2 SNEGSKA, per germline (reference sequence). The CDR3 extends over 16 amino acids. V shed 6 bases, J shed 0 bases, and the junction held 9 bases outside the gene matches. This clonotype has only a few counts. The authors ran a second PCR of 7 to 11 cycles using a sample-barcoded 5' primer and a J-beta primer mix. One entry per CDR3 protein, called by TCRdb with MiXCR from the 5' RACE reads. The sample records 850,000 to 1,100,000 distinct CDR3 sequences, around two fifths being singletons.

The V call is TRBV20-1, the J call TRBJ2-7; 12 bases fit TRBD2. The sample comprised blood. The TCR comes from a man aged 18 to 30 in good health. The CDR3 sequence is CSAQGLAGRSSYEQYF. CDR3 DNA: TGCAGTGCCCAAGGACTAGCGGGGCGATCCTCCTACGAGCAGTACTTC.